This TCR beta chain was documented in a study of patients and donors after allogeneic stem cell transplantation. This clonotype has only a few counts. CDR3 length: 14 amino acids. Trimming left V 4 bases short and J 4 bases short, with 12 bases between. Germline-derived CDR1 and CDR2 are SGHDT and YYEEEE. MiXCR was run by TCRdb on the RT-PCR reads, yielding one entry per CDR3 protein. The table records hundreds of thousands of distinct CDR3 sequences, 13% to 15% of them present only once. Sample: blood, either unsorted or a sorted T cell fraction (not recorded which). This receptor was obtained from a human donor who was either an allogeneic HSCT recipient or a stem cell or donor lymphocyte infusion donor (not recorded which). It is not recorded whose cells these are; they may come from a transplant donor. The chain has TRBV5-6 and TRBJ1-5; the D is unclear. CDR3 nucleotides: TGTGCCAGCAGCCCTAGATGGGTTAATCAGCCCCAGCATTTT. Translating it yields CASSPRWVNQPQHF.